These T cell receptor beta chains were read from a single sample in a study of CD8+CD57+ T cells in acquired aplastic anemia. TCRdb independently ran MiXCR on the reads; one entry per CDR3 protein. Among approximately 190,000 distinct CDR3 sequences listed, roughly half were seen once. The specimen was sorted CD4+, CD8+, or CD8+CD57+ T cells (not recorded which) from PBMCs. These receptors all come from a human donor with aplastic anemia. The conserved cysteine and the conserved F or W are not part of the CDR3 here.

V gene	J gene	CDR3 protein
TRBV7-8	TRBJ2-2	ASSSRDTSGELF
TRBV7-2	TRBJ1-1	ASSLAVVGF
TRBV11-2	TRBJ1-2	ASSSRAGGYT
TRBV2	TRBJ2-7	ASGAGAGALYEQY
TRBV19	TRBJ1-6	ASSMGQGVGSPLH
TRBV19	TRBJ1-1	ASSTSRTEAF
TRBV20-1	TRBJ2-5	SASHRIFGETQY
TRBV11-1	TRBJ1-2	ASSPSGQTTSLGGYT
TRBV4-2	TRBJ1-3	ASSHRGPNTIY
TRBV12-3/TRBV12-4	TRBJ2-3	ASRPATWTDTQY
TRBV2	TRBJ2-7	ASSYGLAREQY
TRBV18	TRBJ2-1	ASSSIGWDEQF
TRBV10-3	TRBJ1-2	AIRGSSTQLYGYT
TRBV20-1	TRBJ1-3	SARGAFLSGNTIY
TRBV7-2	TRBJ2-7	ASSSDTYEQY